Presented here are 20 T cell receptor beta chains from one specimen sequenced in a study of blood T cell repertoires in COVID-19. Profiling relied on immunoSEQ multiplex PCR, and the TCRdb table lists in-frame clones only, not all of them. This sample has some 200,000 clones, with 70% to 90% found just once. Sequenced sample: peripheral blood. The origin of the receptors is a woman aged 40 to 49 with acute or convalescent COVID-19.

The table lists this clone with a count of one. The V gene is TRBV5-6, the J gene TRBJ1-2; TRBD1 matches at 9 bases. The V gene end was trimmed by 1 base and the J gene end by 1 base; junction bases not matched to a gene: 2. CDR1 is SGHDT and CDR2 is YYEEEE in the germline V gene. The CDR3 runs 15 residues. DNA of the CDR3: TGTGCCAGCAGCTTGCGGGACAGGGATAACTATGGCTACACCTTC. This codes for CASSLRDRDNYGYTF.

This clone was detected once. The chain uses TRBV2 and TRBJ1-2; D not certain. V lost 4 bases and J 0 bases, leaving 6 bases between the germline ends. Germline loops: CDR1 SNHLY, CDR2 FYNNEI. The CDR3 covers 13 residues. The DNA of the CDR3 is TGTGCCAGCAGTGCAGATTCTAACTATGGCTACACCTTC. This gives the protein CASSADSNYGYTF.

The chain has TRBV5-1 and TRBJ1-1; D is undetermined. Trimming stripped 4 bases from V and 1 base from J, with 14 bases between. The CDR3 is made up of 15 amino acids. Germline V gene lookup returns CDR1 SGHRS and CDR2 YFSETQ. CDR3 in DNA: TGCGCCAGCAGCCCTCAGGAAGCAACGAACACTGAAGCTTTCTTT. Translation: CASSPQEATNTEAFF.

In its sample, this clone was seen once. V is TRBV25-1 and J is TRBJ1-2; TRBD1 aligns across 9 bases. CDR1 and CDR2 from the germline V gene are MGHDK and SYGVNS. J gave up 6 bases and V 6 bases, and 5 bases lay outside the gene matches. This CDR3 is built from 13 residues. The CDR3 DNA reads TGTGCCAGCAGGGGACAGGGCTCGCATGGCTACACCTTC. It codes for CASRGQGSHGYTF.

The table lists this clone with a few counts. The rearrangement links TRBV6-5 to TRBJ1-6, with 9 bases that match TRBD1. This CDR3 has 14 amino acids. Losses at the gene ends were 6 bases for V and 7 bases for J; bases not matched to a gene: 4. The germline V gene has CDR1 MNHEY and CDR2 SVGAGI. The CDR3 sequence: CASRGGQGNSPLHF. In nucleotides, the CDR3 is TGTGCCAGCAGAGGTGGACAGGGGAATTCACCCCTCCACTTT.

J is TRBJ1-5 and V is TRBV12-3 or TRBV12-4; no clear D. There are 13 residues in the CDR3. V gave up 3 bases and J gave up 5 bases, with 8 bases separating them. In DNA form, the CDR3 reads TGTGCCAGCAGTTTTCGAGGAGATCAGCCCCAGCATTTT. Its translation: CASSFRGDQPQHF.

The chain uses TRBV19 and TRBJ2-2; a possible D gene is TRBD2 (6 bases). Germline V gene lookup returns CDR1 LNHDA and CDR2 SQIVND (reference sequence). The CDR3 runs 17 residues. Trimming stripped 7 bases from V and 7 bases from J, with 25 bases between. CDR3 in amino acids: CASTSMYHPGTRGELFF. The CDR3 DNA sequence: TGTGCCAGTACTAGTATGTACCACCCGGGGACTCGCGGGGAGCTGTTTTTT.

The CDR3 DNA sequence: TGTGCCAGCAGTTCGACAGGGCTCTGGGGAAAAAACTATGGCTACACCTTC. Amino acids: CASSSTGLWGKNYGYTF. The J gene is TRBJ1-2, the V gene TRBV28; 7 bases are a match to TRBD1. Trimming took 4 bases from V and 2 from J; bases not matched to a gene: 13. The CDR3 contains 17 residues. Germline values: CDR1 MDHEN, CDR2 SYDVKM.

The gene calls are TRBV6-5 and TRBJ2-2; D might be TRBD2 (7 bases). The CDR3 contains 12 residues. V was shortened by 5 bases and J by 11 bases, with 12 bases between the two germline ends. Germline assignment: CDR1 MNHEY and CDR2 SVGAGI. CDR3 protein: CASSPRGGELFF. As DNA, the CDR3 is TGTGCCAGCAGTCCTCGCGGGGGCGAGCTGTTTTTT.

The chain recombines TRBV5-1 with TRBJ1-1, with TRBD1 matching over 9 bases. CDR1 SGHRS and CDR2 YFSETQ come from the germline V gene. Unmatched junction bases numbered 11, after V lost 6 bases and J lost 2 bases. The CDR3 length is 16 residues. In DNA, the CDR3 is TGCGCCAGCACCATGGCGGGACAGGGAGGAAACACTGAAGCTTTCTTT. This translates into CASTMAGQGGNTEAFF.

This clone has a single count. The V call is TRBV5-1, the J call TRBJ2-3, with TRBD2 matching 7 bases. The CDR3 spans 14 residues. V was pared by 8 bases and J by 2 bases, with 8 bases of the junction left unmatched. From germline, CDR1 is SGHRS and CDR2 YFSETQ. CDR3 sequence (DNA): TGCGCCAGGGGACGGGAGCGGGACACAGATACGCAGTATTTT. Translated, it gives CARGRERDTDTQYF.

The rearrangement links TRBV3-1 (or the pseudogene TRBV3-2) to TRBJ1-2; 8 positions match TRBD1. V dropped 4 bases and J dropped 6; count of bases not matched to a gene: 13. This CDR3 has 16 amino acids. Germline loops: CDR1 LGHDT, CDR2 YNNKEL (reference sequence). The DNA of the CDR3 is TGTGCCAGCAGCCGGGTCATACAGGGGGTGGGCGATGGCTACACCTTC. Protein sequence: CASSRVIQGVGDGYTF.

The chain links TRBV18 to TRBJ1-4, with D maybe TRBD1 (5 bases). V dropped 3 bases and J dropped 7 bases, with 15 bases sitting between them. The CDR3 runs 15 residues. Germline assignment: CDR1 KGHSH and CDR2 LQKENI. Here the CDR3 DNA reads TGTGCCAGCTCACCGCAGGGCCAGACTGGTGAAAAACTGTTTTTT. It translates to CASSPQGQTGEKLFF.

The V call is TRBV29-1, the J call TRBJ1-2; 8 nucleotides line up with TRBD1. Germline V gene lookup returns CDR1 SQVTM and CDR2 ANQGSEA. After removal of 5 bases from V and 2 bases from J, the junction contained 10 bases not matched to a gene. This CDR3 is 15 amino acids long. CDR3 loop: CSVSFSGTGNYGYTF. The DNA for the CDR3 is TGCAGCGTTTCGTTCTCGGGGACAGGAAACTATGGCTACACCTTC.

The chain has TRBV6-6 and TRBJ2-5; TRBD1 matches at 10 bases. Germline values: CDR1 MNHNY, CDR2 SVGAGI (reference sequence). The CDR3 length is 16 residues. Germline trimming cut 6 bases from V and 0 bases from J; bases unmatched to any gene: 7. CDR3 in amino acids: CASSQGQGYYQETQYF. CDR3 DNA: TGTGCCAGCAGCCAGGGACAGGGGTATTACCAAGAGACCCAGTACTTC.

This clone was detected only once. The chain carries TRBV2 and TRBJ2-1; weak D call: TRBD2 (6 bases). The CDR3 spans 15 residues. Germline CDR1 is SNHLY and CDR2 is FYNNEI. Trimming took 3 bases from V and 0 from J, leaving 9 bases between them. The CDR3 region has the DNA TGTGCCAGCAGTGATGGGGGGAGCTCCTACAATGAGCAGTTCTTC. This gives the protein CASSDGGSSYNEQFF.

The chain couples TRBV21-1 to TRBJ1-2. TRBV21-1 is an annotated pseudogene. The CDR3 consists of 11 residues. The CDR3 coding sequence is TGTGCCAGCCCTCCCGGTCTTACTTACACCTTC. Translating it yields CASPPGLTYTF.

This clone was found once. This chain connects TRBV11-2 to TRBJ1-6, with D possibly TRBD1 on 6 matching bases. Germline CDR1 and CDR2: SGHAT and FQNNGV. This CDR3 comprises 15 residues. Trimming took 5 bases from V and 8 from J, leaving 16 bases between them. The CDR3 bases are TGTGCCAGCAGCCAATGGGGACAAGGCCATTCACCCCTCCACTTT. Translation gives CASSQWGQGHSPLHF.

The chain couples TRBV11-2 to TRBJ2-7; 12 nucleotides line up with TRBD2. Per the germline V gene, CDR1 is SGHAT and CDR2 is FQNNGV. The CDR3 runs 16 residues. The CDR3 here is CASSSAPPLAGGQLDV. The CDR3 nucleotides read TGTGCCAGCAGCTCCGCGCCTCCTCTAGCGGGGGGGCAATTGGACGTC.

This sequence joins TRBV5-3 and TRBJ2-2; 13 bases match TRBD2. TRBV5-3 is treated as an ORF (open reading frame) with a function not yet certain. The CDR3 is 16 residues long. The V and J ends lost 4 bases and 6 bases, in that order; junction bases with no gene match: 6. In DNA, the CDR3 is TGTGCCAGAAGCCGAGGGACTAGCGGGGACCCCGGGGAGCTGTTTTTT. Translating gives CARSRGTSGDPGELFF.